These T cell receptor beta chains were read from a single sample in a study of Graves' ophthalmopathy and Graves' hyperthyroidism. TCRdb processed the multiplex PCR reads anew with MiXCR; each CDR3 protein has one entry. The table lists more than 300,000 distinct CDR3 sequences, roughly 14% of them singletons. Specimen: peripheral blood. Receptor source: a young woman with stable Graves' hyperthyroidism. CDR3s include the opening cysteine and the closing phenylalanine or tryptophan. D genes are given only for firm matches. Not all rows give a size; the values are once, few, many and, for expanded clones, a class.

d_call: TRBD1; v_call: TRBV2; clone_size: NA; j_call: TRBJ2-2; cdr3_nt: TGTGCCAGCAGGGGACAGGGAATGAACACCGGGGAGCTGTTTTTT; cdr3_aa: CASRGQGMNTGELFF
d_call: NA; v_call: TRBV29-1; clone_size: many; j_call: TRBJ1-2; cdr3_nt: TGCAGCGTTTATGAGGGAACGCACTATGGCTACACCTTC; cdr3_aa: CSVYEGTHYGYTF
d_call: NA; v_call: TRBV6-1; clone_size: many; j_call: TRBJ1-1; cdr3_nt: TGTGCCAGCAGAGGGGAAGAGGGGAGCTTCTCTGAAGCTTTCTTT; cdr3_aa: CASRGEEGSFSEAFF
d_call: NA; v_call: TRBV6-2/TRBV6-3; clone_size: many; j_call: TRBJ2-5; cdr3_nt: TGTGCCAGCAGCTCCGAAGGACTATCACTCAGGACGATTCGAGAGACCCAGTACTTC; cdr3_aa: CASSSEGLSLRTIRETQYF
d_call: TRBD1; v_call: TRBV6-5; clone_size: few; j_call: TRBJ2-5; cdr3_nt: TGTGCCAGCAGTTGGACAGGGACGAAGAAGACCCAGTACTTC; cdr3_aa: CASSWTGTKKTQYF
d_call: NA; v_call: TRBV24-1; clone_size: many; j_call: TRBJ2-5; cdr3_nt: TGTGCCACCAGTCAGGGGGGCCAAGAGACCCAGTACTTC; cdr3_aa: CATSQGGQETQYF
d_call: TRBD2; v_call: TRBV12-3/TRBV12-4; clone_size: many; j_call: TRBJ2-3; cdr3_nt: TGTGCCAGCAGTTCTAGCGGGGACACAGATACGCAGTATTTT; cdr3_aa: CASSSSGDTDTQYF
d_call: TRBD2; v_call: TRBV12-3/TRBV12-4; clone_size: NA; j_call: TRBJ2-7; cdr3_nt: TGTGCCAGCAGTTTTGGTCTAGCGGCCAAAGAGCAGTACTTC; cdr3_aa: CASSFGLAAKEQYF
d_call: TRBD1; v_call: TRBV20-1; clone_size: few; j_call: TRBJ1-1; cdr3_nt: TGCAGTGCTAGAGAATGGACAGGGGGCATGAGGGGGACTGAAGCTTTCTTT; cdr3_aa: CSAREWTGGMRGTEAFF
d_call: NA; v_call: TRBV12-5; clone_size: many; j_call: TRBJ1-1; cdr3_nt: TGTGCTAGTGGCATGGGGCAGGGCAGCTCTGAAGCTTTCTTT; cdr3_aa: CASGMGQGSSEAFF
d_call: TRBD1; v_call: TRBV18; clone_size: many; j_call: TRBJ1-2; cdr3_nt: TGTGCCAGCTCACCCGAGACAGGGCGGCGGAACTATGGCTACACCTTC; cdr3_aa: CASSPETGRRNYGYTF
d_call: TRBD1; v_call: TRBV5-1; clone_size: few; j_call: TRBJ1-1; cdr3_nt: TGCGCCAGCAGCCGGGACAGGGGAGTCCGCACTGAAGCTTTCTTT; cdr3_aa: CASSRDRGVRTEAFF
d_call: NA; v_call: TRBV12-3/TRBV12-4; clone_size: few; j_call: TRBJ1-2; cdr3_nt: TGTGCCAGCAGTTCGGGCAGGACGAATGGCTACACCTTC; cdr3_aa: CASSSGRTNGYTF
d_call: NA; v_call: TRBV12-3/TRBV12-4; clone_size: many; j_call: TRBJ1-5; cdr3_nt: TGTGCCAGCAGTTTAACGGGGGCATTCAATCAGCCCCAGCATTTT; cdr3_aa: CASSLTGAFNQPQHF
d_call: NA; v_call: TRBV20-1; clone_size: many; j_call: TRBJ2-7; cdr3_nt: TGCAGTGCTAGAGATCCCGTCGAGGGCACTTACGAGCAGTACTTC; cdr3_aa: CSARDPVEGTYEQYF
d_call: TRBD1; v_call: TRBV5-1; clone_size: many; j_call: TRBJ1-2; cdr3_nt: TGCGCCAGCAGCTTGCCCGACAGGGGCCCCTACTATGGCTACACCTTC; cdr3_aa: CASSLPDRGPYYGYTF